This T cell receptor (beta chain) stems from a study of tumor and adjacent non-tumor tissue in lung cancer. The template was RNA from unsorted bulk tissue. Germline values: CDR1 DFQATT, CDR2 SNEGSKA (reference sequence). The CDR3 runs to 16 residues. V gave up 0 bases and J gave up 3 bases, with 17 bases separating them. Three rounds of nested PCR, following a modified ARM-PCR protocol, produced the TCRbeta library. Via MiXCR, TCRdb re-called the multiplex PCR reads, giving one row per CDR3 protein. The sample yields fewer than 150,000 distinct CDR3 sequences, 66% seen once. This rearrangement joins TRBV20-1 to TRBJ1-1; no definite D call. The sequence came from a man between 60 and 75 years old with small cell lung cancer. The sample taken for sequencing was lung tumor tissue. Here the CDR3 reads CSARDRRKGGYTEAFF. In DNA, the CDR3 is TGCAGTGCTAGAGATCGAAGGAAAGGTGGTTACACTGAAGCTTTCTTT.